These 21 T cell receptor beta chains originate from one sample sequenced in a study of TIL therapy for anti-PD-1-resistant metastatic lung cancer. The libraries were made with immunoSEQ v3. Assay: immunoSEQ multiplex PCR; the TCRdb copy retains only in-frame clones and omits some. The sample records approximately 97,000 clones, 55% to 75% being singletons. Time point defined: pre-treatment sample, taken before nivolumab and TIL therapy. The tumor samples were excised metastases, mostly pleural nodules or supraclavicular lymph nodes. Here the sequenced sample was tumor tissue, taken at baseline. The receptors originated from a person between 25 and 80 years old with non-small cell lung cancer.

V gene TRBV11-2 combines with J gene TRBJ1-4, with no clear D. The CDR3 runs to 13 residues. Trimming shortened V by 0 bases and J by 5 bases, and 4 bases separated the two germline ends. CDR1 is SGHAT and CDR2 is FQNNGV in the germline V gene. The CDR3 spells CASSLDRNEKLFF. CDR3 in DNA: TGTGCCAGCAGCTTAGACAGGAATGAAAAACTGTTTTTT.

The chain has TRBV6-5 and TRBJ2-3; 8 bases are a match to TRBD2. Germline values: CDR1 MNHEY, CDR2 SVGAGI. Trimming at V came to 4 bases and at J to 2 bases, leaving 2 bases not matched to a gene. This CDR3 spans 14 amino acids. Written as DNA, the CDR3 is TGTGCCAGCAGTTCCGGACTAGCCACAGATACGCAGTATTTT. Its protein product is CASSSGLATDTQYF.

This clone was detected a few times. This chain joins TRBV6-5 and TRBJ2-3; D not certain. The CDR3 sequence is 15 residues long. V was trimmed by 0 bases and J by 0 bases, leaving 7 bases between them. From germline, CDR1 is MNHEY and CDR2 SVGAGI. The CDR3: CASSYSFWSTDTQYF. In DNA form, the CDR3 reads TGTGCCAGCAGTTACTCTTTTTGGAGCACAGATACGCAGTATTTT.

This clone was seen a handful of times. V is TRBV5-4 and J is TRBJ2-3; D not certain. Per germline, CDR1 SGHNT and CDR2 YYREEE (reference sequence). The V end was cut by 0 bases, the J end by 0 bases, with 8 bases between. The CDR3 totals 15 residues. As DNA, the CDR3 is TGTGCCAGCAGCTTGGCCTTGGTTAGCACAGATACGCAGTATTTT. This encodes CASSLALVSTDTQYF. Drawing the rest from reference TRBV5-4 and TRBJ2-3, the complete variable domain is ETGVTQSPTHLIKTRGQQVTLRCSSQSGHNTVSWYQQALGQGPQFIFQYYREEENGRGNFPPRFSGLQFPNYSSELNVNALELDDSALYLCASSLALVSTDTQYFGPGTRLTVL.

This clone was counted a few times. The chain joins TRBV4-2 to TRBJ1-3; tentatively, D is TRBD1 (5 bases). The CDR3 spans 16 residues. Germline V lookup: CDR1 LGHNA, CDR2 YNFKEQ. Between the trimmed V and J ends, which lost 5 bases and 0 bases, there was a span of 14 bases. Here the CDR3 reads CASSDRDGSSGNTIYF. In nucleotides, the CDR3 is TGTGCCAGCAGCGACCGGGACGGTAGCTCTGGAAACACCATATATTTT.

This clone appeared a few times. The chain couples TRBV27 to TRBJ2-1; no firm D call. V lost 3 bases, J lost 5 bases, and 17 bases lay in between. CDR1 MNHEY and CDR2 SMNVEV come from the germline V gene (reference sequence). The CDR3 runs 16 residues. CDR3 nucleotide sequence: TGTGCCAGCAGTTTCAGGCCAGTCCAACCCAACAATGAGCAGTTCTTC. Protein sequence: CASSFRPVQPNNEQFF.

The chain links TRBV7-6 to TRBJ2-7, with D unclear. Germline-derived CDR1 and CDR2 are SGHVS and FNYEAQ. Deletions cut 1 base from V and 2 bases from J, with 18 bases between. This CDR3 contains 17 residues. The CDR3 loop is CASSLEPVGLAAYEQYF. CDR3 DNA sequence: TGTGCCAGCAGCTTAGAACCGGTCGGCCTCGCGGCCTACGAGCAGTACTTC.

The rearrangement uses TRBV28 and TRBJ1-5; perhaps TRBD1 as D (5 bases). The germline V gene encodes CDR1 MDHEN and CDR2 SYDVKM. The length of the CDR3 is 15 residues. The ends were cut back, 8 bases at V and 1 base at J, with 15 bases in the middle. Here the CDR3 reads CASGIGAASNQPQHF. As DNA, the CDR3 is TGTGCCAGCGGGATTGGGGCTGCGAGCAATCAGCCCCAGCATTTT. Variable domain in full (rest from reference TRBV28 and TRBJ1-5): DVKVTQSSRYLVKRTGEKVFLECVQDMDHENMFWYRQDPGLGLRLIYFSYDVKMKEKGDIPEGYSVSREKKERFSLILESASTNQTSMYLCASGIGAASNQPQHFGDGTRLSIL.

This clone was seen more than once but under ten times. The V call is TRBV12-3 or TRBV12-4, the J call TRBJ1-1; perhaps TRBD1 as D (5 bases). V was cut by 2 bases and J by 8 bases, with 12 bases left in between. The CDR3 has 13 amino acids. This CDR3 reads CASSLNTQGEAFF. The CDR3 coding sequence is TGTGCCAGCAGTTTAAATACCCAGGGAGAAGCTTTCTTT.

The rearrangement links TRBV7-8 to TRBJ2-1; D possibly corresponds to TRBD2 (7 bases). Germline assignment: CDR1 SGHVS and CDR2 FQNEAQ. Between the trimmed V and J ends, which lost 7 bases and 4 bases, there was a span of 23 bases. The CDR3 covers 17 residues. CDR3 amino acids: CASIRGKGGGPYNEQFF. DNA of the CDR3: TGTGCCAGCATCCGAGGTAAAGGGGGAGGGCCGTACAATGAGCAGTTCTTC. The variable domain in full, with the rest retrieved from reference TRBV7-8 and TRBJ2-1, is GAGVSQSPRYKVAKRGQDVALRCDPISGHVSLFWYQQALGQGPEFLTYFQNEAQLDKSGLPSDRFFAERPEGSVSTLKIQRTQQEDSAVYLCASIRGKGGGPYNEQFFGPGTRLTVL.

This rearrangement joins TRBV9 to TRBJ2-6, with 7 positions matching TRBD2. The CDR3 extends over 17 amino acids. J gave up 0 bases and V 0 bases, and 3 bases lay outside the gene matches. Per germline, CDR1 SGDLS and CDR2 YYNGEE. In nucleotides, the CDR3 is TGTGCCAGCAGCGTAGACTCGGGGGGCTCTGGGGCCAACGTCCTGACTTTC. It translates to CASSVDSGGSGANVLTF.

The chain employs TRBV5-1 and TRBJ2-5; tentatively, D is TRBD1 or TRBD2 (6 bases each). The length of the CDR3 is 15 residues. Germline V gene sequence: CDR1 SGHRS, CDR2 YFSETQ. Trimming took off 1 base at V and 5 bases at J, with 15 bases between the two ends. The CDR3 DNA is TGCGCCAGCAGCTTGAATCCCGAAGGGGGGGAGACCCAGTACTTC. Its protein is CASSLNPEGGETQYF.

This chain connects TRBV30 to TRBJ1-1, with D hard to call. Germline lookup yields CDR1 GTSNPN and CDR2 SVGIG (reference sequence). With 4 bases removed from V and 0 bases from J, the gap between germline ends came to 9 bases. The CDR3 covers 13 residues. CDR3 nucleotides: TGTGCCTGGACAACCCAGATGAACACTGAAGCTTTCTTT. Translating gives CAWTTQMNTEAFF.

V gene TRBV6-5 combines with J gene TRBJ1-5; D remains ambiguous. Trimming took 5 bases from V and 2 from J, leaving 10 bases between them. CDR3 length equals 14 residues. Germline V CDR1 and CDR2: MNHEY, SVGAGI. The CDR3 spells CASSQNRGNQPQHF. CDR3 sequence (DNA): TGTGCCAGCAGTCAGAATCGAGGCAATCAGCCCCAGCATTTT.

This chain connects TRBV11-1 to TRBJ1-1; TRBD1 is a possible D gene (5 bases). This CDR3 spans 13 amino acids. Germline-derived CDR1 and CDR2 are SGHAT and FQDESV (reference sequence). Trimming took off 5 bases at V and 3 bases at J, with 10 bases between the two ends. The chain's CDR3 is CASSPQGDTEAFF. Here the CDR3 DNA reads TGTGCCAGCAGCCCCCAGGGTGACACTGAAGCTTTCTTT.

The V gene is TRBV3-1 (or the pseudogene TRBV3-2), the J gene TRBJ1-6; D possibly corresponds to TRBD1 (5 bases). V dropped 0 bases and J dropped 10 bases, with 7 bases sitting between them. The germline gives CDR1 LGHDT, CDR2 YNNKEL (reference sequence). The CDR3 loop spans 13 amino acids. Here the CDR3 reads CASSQEGQSPLHF. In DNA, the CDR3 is TGTGCCAGCAGCCAAGAGGGGCAATCACCCCTCCACTTT.

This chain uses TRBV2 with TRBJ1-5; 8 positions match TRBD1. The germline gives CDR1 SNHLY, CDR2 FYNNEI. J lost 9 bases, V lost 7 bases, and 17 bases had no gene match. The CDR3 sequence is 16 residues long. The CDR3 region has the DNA TGTGCCAGCACCTTGGATCGGGACAGGCCTTATATGCCCCAGCATTTT. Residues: CASTLDRDRPYMPQHF.

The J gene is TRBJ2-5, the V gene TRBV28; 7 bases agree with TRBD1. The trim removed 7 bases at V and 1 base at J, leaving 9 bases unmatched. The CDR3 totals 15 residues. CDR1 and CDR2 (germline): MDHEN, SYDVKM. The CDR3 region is CASKLGTVFQETQYF. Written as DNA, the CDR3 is TGTGCCAGCAAGCTCGGGACAGTATTCCAAGAGACCCAGTACTTC.

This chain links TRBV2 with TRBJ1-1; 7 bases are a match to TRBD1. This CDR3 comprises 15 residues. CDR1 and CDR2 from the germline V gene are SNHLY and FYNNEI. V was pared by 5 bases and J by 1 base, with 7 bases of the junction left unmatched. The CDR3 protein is CASSMLGQKNTEAFF. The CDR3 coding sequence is TGTGCCAGCAGTATGTTGGGACAGAAGAACACTGAAGCTTTCTTT. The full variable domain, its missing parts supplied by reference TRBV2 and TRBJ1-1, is EPEVTQTPSHQVTQMGQEVILRCVPISNHLYFYWYRQILGQKVEFLVSFYNNEISEKSEIFDDQFSVERPDGSNFTLKIRSTKLEDSAMYFCASSMLGQKNTEAFFGQGTRLTVV.

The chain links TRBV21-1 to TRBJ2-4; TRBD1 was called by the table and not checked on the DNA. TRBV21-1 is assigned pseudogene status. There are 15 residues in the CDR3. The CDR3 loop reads CASSQGQVAKNIQYF. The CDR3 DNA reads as TGTGCCAGCAGCCAGGGACAGGTTGCCAAAAACATTCAGTACTTC.

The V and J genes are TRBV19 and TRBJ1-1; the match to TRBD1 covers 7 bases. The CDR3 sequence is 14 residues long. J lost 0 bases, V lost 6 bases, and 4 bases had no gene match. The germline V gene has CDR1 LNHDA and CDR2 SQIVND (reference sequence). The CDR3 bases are TGTGCCAGTAGCTCCGACAGGGTGAACACTGAAGCTTTCTTT. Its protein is CASSSDRVNTEAFF.